This T cell receptor beta chain came from a study of blood T cell repertoires in COVID-19. The CDR3 is 14 amino acids. V dropped 5 bases and J dropped 7 bases, with 17 bases sitting between them. Germline V gene data show CDR1 as MDHEN and CDR2 as SYDVKM. Produced via immunoSEQ multiplex PCR; TCRdb's table is partial and in-frame only. This table has about 33,000 clones, 90% appearing once. This TCR derives from a human donor in a cohort sampled during active COVID-19. The sequenced sample was peripheral blood. The chain carries TRBV28 and TRBJ1-1, with D tentatively TRBD1 (6 bases). The CDR3 nucleotides are TGTGCCAGCAGTCCCACAGGGTTGAAAATTGAAGCTTTCTTT. It specifies CASSPTGLKIEAFF.